This TCR beta chain is drawn from a study of cytomegalovirus exposure and HLA in healthy donors. Study-level background: 81% of roughly 430 genotyped donors fell in the Caucasian-associated ancestry cluster. Study-wide results and limits: An analysis that was carried out later associated 16,951 TCR beta sequences with HLA alleles at 0.05 false discovery rate. The authors considered a cluster of highly shared sequence variants likely to be a sequencing artifact.

PCR used 60 Vbeta primers and 13 Jbeta primers. Sequenced by immunoSEQ multiplex PCR; TCRdb stores in-frame clones only, minus some. The data show approximately 110,000 clones, with approximately 81% seen just once and roughly 1.3% held by the top ten. For this clone: Its antigen is unknown.

Germline V lookup: CDR1 SGHVS, CDR2 FNYEAQ. After removal of 5 bases from V and 7 bases from J, the junction contained 10 bases not matched to a gene. CDR3 length: 15 residues. This clonotype was obtained from a man aged 25-45 years in good health and CMV-seronegative. The J gene is TRBJ2-1, the V gene TRBV7-6, with 8 bases that match TRBD2. Sequencing input: PBMCs. CDR3 in amino acids: CASSPPSGGPNEQFF. The CDR3 bases are TGTGCCAGCAGCCCCCCTTCGGGAGGGCCTAATGAGCAGTTCTTC.